Listed here are 17 T cell receptor beta chains from one sample, sequenced in a study of T cells in localized non-small cell lung cancer (dated by TCRdb to the early 2020s). Library prep was done by the immunoSEQ multiplex PCR assay. Sourced from immuneACCESS, this table was stored by TCRdb with only in-frame sequences that have V and J called. A share of the clones is absent; for the studies checked, an unresolved V gene accounts for under half, and the remainder has no known explanation. The table for this sample lists about 82,000 clones; over 70% of them were counted only once. 15% to 20% of the sample goes to the ten largest clones. The starting material was PBMCs, obtained before any cancer treatment. The receptors originated from a man aged 35 to 69 with stage II squamous cell lung carcinoma.

The V call is TRBV10-3, the J call TRBJ2-7; 12 nucleotides agree with TRBD2. Germline V gives CDR1 ENHRY, CDR2 SYGVKD. The CDR3 runs 14 residues. V shed 3 bases, J shed 4 bases, and the junction held 1 base outside the gene matches. This CDR3 reads CAISETSGGYEQYF. The CDR3 region has the DNA TGTGCCATCAGTGAAACTAGCGGGGGGTACGAGCAGTACTTC.

The chain carries TRBV11-2 and TRBJ2-7; D perhaps matches TRBD1 (6 bases). V lost 3 bases to trimming and J lost 5 bases, with 11 bases between them. The CDR3 sequence is 13 residues long. Germline V gene lookup returns CDR1 SGHAT and CDR2 FQNNGV. The CDR3 bases are TGTGCCAGCAGCTTTACAGGGAAGGACGAGCAGTACTTC. Translation gives CASSFTGKDEQYF.

The CDR3 nucleotides are TGCGCCAGCAGCTTGGCGACACAGGGTACAGCCGGGGAGCTGTTTTTT. Amino acid sequence: CASSLATQGTAGELFF. The V call is TRBV5-1, the J call TRBJ2-2, with D possibly being TRBD1 (6 bases). Germline-derived CDR1 and CDR2 are SGHRS and YFSETQ. The V end lost 0 bases, the J end lost 6 bases, and 15 bases lay between the germline ends. This CDR3 spans 16 amino acids. Complete variable domain (other parts from reference TRBV5-1 and TRBJ2-2): KAGVTQTPRYLIKTRGQQVTLSCSPISGHRSVSWYQQTPGQGLQFLFEYFSETQRNKGNFPGRFSGRQFSNSRSEMNVSTLELGDSALYLCASSLATQGTAGELFFGEGSRLTVL.

This clone has a single count. The rearrangement uses TRBV30 and TRBJ1-5; perhaps TRBD1 as D (6 bases). The CDR3 covers 16 residues. CDR1 and CDR2 from the germline V gene are GTSNPN and SVGIG (reference sequence). Trimming took 1 base from V and 8 from J, leaving 21 bases between them. The CDR3, as DNA: TGTGCCTGGAGTGCGAAAAGACAGGCACTGGGGGAGCCCCAGCATTTT. Its protein product is CAWSAKRQALGEPQHF.

This clone was seen once. The genes are TRBV19 and TRBJ2-7; D tentatively reads TRBD1 or TRBD2 (6 bases each). The germline V and J ends were trimmed by 3 bases and 2 bases, with 23 bases remaining between them. The CDR3 length is 18 residues. Per germline, CDR1 LNHDA and CDR2 SQIVND (reference sequence). The CDR3 nucleotides are TGTGCCAGTAGTATTTCCCAGGGGACGGGGACTTTCCCCTACGAGCAGTACTTC. Its translation: CASSISQGTGTFPYEQYF.

This clone showed up just once. The rearrangement links TRBV10-3 to TRBJ1-2; possible D gene TRBD1, 5 bases. Trimming cost V 0 bases and J 0 bases, with 11 bases left between them. There are 16 residues in the CDR3. Germline V gives CDR1 ENHRY, CDR2 SYGVKD. The CDR3 sequence: CAISESVGGSNYGYTF. In DNA form, the CDR3 reads TGTGCCATCAGTGAGTCGGTGGGGGGTTCTAACTATGGCTACACCTTC.

The chain uses TRBV27 and TRBJ1-2; TRBD1 aligns across 9 bases. This CDR3 has 14 residues. Germline CDR1 MNHEY, CDR2 SMNVEV (reference sequence). V gave up 4 bases and J gave up 7 bases; unmatched junction bases: 7. The CDR3, as DNA: TGTGCCAGCAGTTCAAGGACAGGGGATGCTGGCTACACCTTC. Residues: CASSSRTGDAGYTF.

The V call is TRBV7-9, the J call TRBJ1-6; 7 bases align to TRBD1. After removal of 4 bases from V and 4 bases from J, the junction contained 1 base not matched to a gene. CDR1 SEHNR and CDR2 FQNEAQ come from the germline V gene (reference sequence). This CDR3 region has 14 residues. CDR3 coding DNA: TGTGCCAGCAGCTCACAGGGGTATAATTCACCCCTCCACTTT. Translating gives CASSSQGYNSPLHF.

This clone was detected only once. The rearrangement links TRBV9 to TRBJ2-6; D may be TRBD2 (5 bases). This CDR3 is built from 17 residues. Germline-derived CDR1 and CDR2 are SGDLS and YYNGEE. V gave up 0 bases and J gave up 0 bases, with 10 bases separating them. In nucleotides, the CDR3 is TGTGCCAGCAGCGTAGCTACGGGGTTCTCTGGGGCCAACGTCCTGACTTTC. It is translated as CASSVATGFSGANVLTF.

This rearrangement joins TRBV4-1 to TRBJ2-7, with 8 nucleotides matching TRBD1. Germline assignment: CDR1 MGHRA and CDR2 YSYEKL. The CDR3 has 15 residues. The ends lost 1 base at V and 2 bases at J; junction bases unmatched: 4. The chain's CDR3 is CASSQAGTGTYEQYF. DNA of the CDR3: TGCGCCAGCAGCCAAGCCGGGACAGGAACCTACGAGCAGTACTTC.

J is TRBJ2-5 and V is TRBV9; TRBD2 matches at 10 bases. Germline V gene sequence: CDR1 SGDLS, CDR2 YYNGEE. With 3 bases clipped from V and 2 bases from J, the junction kept 13 bases outside the gene matches. This CDR3 is 18 amino acids long. The CDR3 spells CASSAGVAGGLYQETQYF. The CDR3 DNA follows: TGTGCCAGCAGCGCCGGGGTAGCGGGGGGCCTATATCAAGAGACCCAGTACTTC.

The chain links TRBV7-2 to TRBJ1-5; D unclear. The CDR3 runs 14 residues. The ends were cut back, 5 bases at V and 4 bases at J, with 12 bases in the middle. Germline CDR1 SGHTA, CDR2 FQGNSA. CDR3 protein: CASSPTSVNQPQHF. The CDR3 DNA reads TGTGCCAGCAGCCCGACCTCAGTAAATCAGCCCCAGCATTTT.

This clone turned up a few times. The rearrangement joins TRBV30 to TRBJ2-7; D is ambiguous. This CDR3 contains 12 residues. Germline V gives CDR1 GTSNPN, CDR2 SVGIG (reference sequence). The ends were cut back, 5 bases at V and 2 bases at J, with 10 bases in the middle. CDR3 DNA sequence: TGTGCCTGGGACGCGCGACCCTACGAGCAGTACTTC. Translated: CAWDARPYEQYF.

This clone occurred many times. The chain uses TRBV7-6 and TRBJ1-3; the D is unclear. The CDR3 sequence is 18 residues long. The germline gives CDR1 SGHVS, CDR2 FNYEAQ. Trimming stripped 5 bases from V and 0 bases from J, with 20 bases between. CDR3 sequence reads: CASSRKTVDGGSGNTIYF. The CDR3 DNA reads TGTGCCAGCAGCCGCAAAACCGTGGACGGAGGCTCTGGAAACACCATATATTTT.

Only a few counts were recorded for this clone. The chain employs TRBV10-3 and TRBJ2-7; 13 positions agree with TRBD2. The junction had 5 bases not matched to a gene; V was cut back by 6 bases and J by 3 bases. The CDR3 has 15 residues. The germline V gene has CDR1 ENHRY and CDR2 SYGVKD. Here the CDR3 reads CAISGLAGADYEQYF. The CDR3 bases are TGTGCCATCAGCGGACTAGCGGGAGCCGACTACGAGCAGTACTTC.

The CDR3 coding sequence is TGTGCCAGCAGAGGACTAGCGGGTCACAATGAGCAGTTCTTC. This gives the protein CASRGLAGHNEQFF. This chain connects TRBV5-4 to TRBJ2-1, with 11 nucleotides matching TRBD2. The CDR3 consists of 14 residues. In germline, CDR1 is SGHNT, CDR2 YYREEE (reference sequence). V was pared by 5 bases and J by 5 bases, with 3 bases of the junction left unmatched.

The chain combines TRBV7-9 with TRBJ1-3; D is uncertain. V lost 4 bases and J 7 bases, leaving 14 bases between the germline ends. Germline values: CDR1 SEHNR, CDR2 FQNEAQ (reference sequence). The CDR3 is 14 residues long. CDR3 DNA sequence: TGTGCCAGCAGCTCCTTACGGAGCAGGAACACCATATATTTT. It codes for CASSSLRSRNTIYF. Full variable domain (missing parts from reference TRBV7-9 and TRBJ1-3): DTGVSQNPRHKITKRGQNVTFRCDPISEHNRLYWYRQTLGQGPEFLTYFQNEAQLEKSRLLSDRFSAERPKGSFSTLEIQRTEQGDSAMYLCASSSLRSRNTIYFGEGSWLTVV.